This T cell receptor beta chain was recovered during a study of T cell repertoires in cytomegalovirus infection. Whole-study context: Used in the study were CMV epitopes, some recently identified and HLA-C-restricted, others well-studied and HLA-B-restricted. Matching HLA type and CMV infection were both indicated by public TCR beta signatures.

In germline, CDR1 is SEHNR, CDR2 FQNEAQ (reference sequence). The V and J ends lost 0 bases and 4 bases, in that order; junction bases with no gene match: 9. The CDR3 runs 16 residues. For this clonotype: Its antigen is as yet unknown.

TCRdb fed the reads into MiXCR, producing one record per CDR3 protein. The table has 600,000 to 700,000 distinct CDR3 sequences, roughly 30% seen once. Regarding the study as a whole: Carriage of CMV together with the relevant HLA was identifiable through cumulative public TCR beta family frequency. Dominating the ex vivo response were TCR beta clonotypes that were CMV-specific and HLA-C-restricted.

The chain is built from TRBV7-9 and TRBJ2-7; the match to TRBD1 covers 7 bases. This clonotype was obtained from a human donor in good health (CMV status not recorded). Some clones in this sample may be carry-over from other donors' samples. The source material was cultured PBMCs, sampled from culture after CMV antigen stimulation. The CDR3 sequence: CASSLAGKTGKYEQYF. CDR3 nucleotides: TGTGCCAGCAGCTTAGCCGGGAAGACAGGGAAGTACGAGCAGTACTTC.